These T cell receptor beta chains were read from a single sample in a study of metastatic and nonmetastatic thyroid tumors. TCRdb redid the clone calls on the PCR reads using MiXCR. This repertoire shows more than 12,000 clones, roughly 29% found once; its top ten account for around half. Sequencing input: tumor tissue. The receptors originated from a male donor with papillary thyroid cancer or a benign thyroid nodule (not recorded which). Some clones in this sample may be carry-over from other donors' samples. CDR3s include the opening cysteine and the closing phenylalanine or tryptophan. A D gene is named only where the DNA matches it firmly. The size of a clone is reported for some rows only, either as once, few or many, or as a class for expanded clones.

many TRBJ1-4 TRBV20-1 . CSASPPVF TGCAGTGCTAGTCCCCCTGTTTTT
. TRBJ2-5 TRBV7-2 TRBD2 CASSLASEGGSETQYF TGTGCCAGCAGCTTAGCCAGTGAGGGCGGGAGTGAGACCCAGTACTTC
many TRBJ2-3 TRBV6-1 TRBD1 CASDVDRINTDTQYF TGTGCCAGCGACGTGGACAGGATAAACACAGATACGCAGTATTTT
many TRBJ2-7 TRBV2 . CASGEGRGGEQYF TGTGCCAGCGGGGAAGGAAGAGGAGGCGAGCAGTACTTC
few TRBJ2-1 TRBV6-2/TRBV6-3 . CASRTVGPEEEFF TGTGCCAGCAGGACCGTCGGCCCGGAGGAGGAGTTCTTC
. TRBJ2-7 TRBV27 . CASRPYETSYEQYF TGTGCCAGCAGACCCTATGAGACCTCCTACGAGCAGTACTTC
many TRBJ1-2 TRBV28 TRBD1 CASSLSGGGGYTF TGTGCCAGCAGTTTGTCAGGGGGCGGTGGCTACACCTTC
. TRBJ2-1 TRBV14 TRBD2 CASILFPGSSGINEQFF TGTGCCAGCATCCTGTTTCCGGGGTCTAGCGGGATAAATGAGCAGTTCTTC
. TRBJ2-1 TRBV7-3 . CASSPFAGSPNEQFF TGTGCCAGCAGCCCTTTTGCGGGGTCCCCCAATGAGCAGTTCTTC
. TRBJ1-2 TRBV2 . CSSQGYYGYTF TGTTCCAGCCAGGGATACTACGGCTACACCTTC
. TRBJ2-7 TRBV20-1 . CSARDTPQVHEQYF TGCAGTGCTAGAGACACACCTCAGGTCCACGAGCAGTACTTC
few TRBJ2-7 TRBV6-2/TRBV6-3 . CASRHDLFDGQYF TGTGCCAGCCGTCACGACCTATTCGACGGTCAGTACTTC